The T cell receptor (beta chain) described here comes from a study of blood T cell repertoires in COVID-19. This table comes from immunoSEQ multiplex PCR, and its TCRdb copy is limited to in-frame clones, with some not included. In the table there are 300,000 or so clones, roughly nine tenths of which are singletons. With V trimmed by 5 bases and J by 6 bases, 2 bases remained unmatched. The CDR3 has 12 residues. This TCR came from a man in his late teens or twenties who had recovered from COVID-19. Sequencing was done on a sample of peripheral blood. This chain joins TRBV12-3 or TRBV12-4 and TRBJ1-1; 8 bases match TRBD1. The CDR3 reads CASSLQGAEAFF. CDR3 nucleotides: TGTGCCAGCAGTCTACAGGGGGCTGAAGCTTTCTTT.